A single T cell receptor beta chain is shown here with its context. What it recognizes is unknown. This specimen belongs to a study of OX40 agonist ivuxolimab in advanced cancers. Profiled with immunoSEQ multiplex PCR; TCRdb holds only in-frame clones, not every one. The sample shows around 79,000 clones, about 91% of them seen only once. The CDR3 loop spans 16 amino acids. V lost 5 bases and J lost 0; bases outside the gene matches: 6. Germline-derived CDR1 and CDR2 are SEHNR and FQNEAQ (reference sequence). Study observations and caveats: Mean expanded clone counts were higher in CD8+ than CD4+ T cells.

The J gene is TRBJ2-7, the V gene TRBV7-9; 11 bases are a match to TRBD2. The material was CD4+ or CD8+ T cells sorted from blood, obtained in a trial of the OX40 agonist ivuxolimab. This receptor was taken from an adult with an advanced solid tumor such as melanoma, head and neck, liver or kidney cancer. CDR3 nucleotides: TGTGCCAGCAGCGCGGGACTAGCGGCAGGCTCCTACGAGCAGTACTTC. Protein: CASSAGLAAGSYEQYF.